Listed below are T cell receptor beta chains from one sample, sequenced in a study of blood T cell repertoires in COVID-19. Sequenced by immunoSEQ multiplex PCR; TCRdb stores in-frame clones only, minus some. Of about 180,000 clones in the sample, roughly nine tenths are singletons; the top ten hold under 3%. Material for sequencing was PBMCs or T cells enriched from blood (not recorded which). These receptors were collected from a woman aged 40 to 50 with acute COVID-19. Each CDR3 is given with its conserved first and last residue. A D gene is named only where the DNA matches it firmly. Where a row states a size, it is once, few, many or the class of an expanded clone; other rows omit it.

-,-,TRBJ2-3,TRBV5-4,CASSSPGAGTDTQYF,TGTGCCAGCAGCTCCCCAGGAGCGGGCACAGATACGCAGTATTTT
-,-,TRBJ1-1,TRBV28,CASTSWNTEAFF,TGTGCCAGCACCTCCTGGAACACTGAAGCTTTCTTT
-,TRBD2,TRBJ2-7,TRBV10-1,CASSEAGTTQYEQYF,TGCGCCAGCAGTGAAGCTGGGACTACCCAGTACGAGCAGTACTTC
-,-,TRBJ1-5,TRBV7-3,CASTSPGVGGNQPQHF,TGTGCCAGCACCTCGCCAGGGGTAGGTGGCAATCAGCCCCAGCATTTT
-,-,TRBJ2-4,TRBV30,CAWSVLGWGEYKNIQYF,TGTGCCTGGAGTGTACTAGGATGGGGAGAATACAAAAACATTCAGTACTTC
-,-,TRBJ2-5,TRBV6-6,CASSYSTQGEETQYF,TGTGCCAGCAGTTACTCCACACAGGGCGAAGAGACCCAGTACTTC
-,TRBD1,TRBJ1-6,TRBV6-5,CASSPQGAYNSPLHF,TGTGCCAGCAGTCCACAGGGGGCATATAATTCACCCCTCCACTTT
-,TRBD2,TRBJ2-1,TRBV11-2,CASSPGTSLNEQFF,TGTGCCAGCAGCCCGGGGACTAGCTTGAATGAGCAGTTCTTC
-,TRBD1,TRBJ2-3,TRBV5-1,CASSASGTGGTDTQYF,TGCGCCAGCAGCGCCTCCGGGACAGGGGGCACAGATACGCAGTATTTT
-,-,TRBJ1-5,TRBV19,CASMRAGLNSNQPQHF,TGTGCCAGTATGCGGGCTGGGCTGAATAGCAATCAGCCCCAGCATTTT
-,TRBD1,TRBJ1-1,TRBV9,CASSVATGGNEAFF,TGTGCCAGCAGCGTCGCGACAGGGGGCAATGAAGCTTTCTTT
-,TRBD2,TRBJ2-5,TRBV19,CASSTNPGLASETQYF,TGTGCCAGTAGTACGAATCCGGGACTAGCGTCGGAGACCCAGTACTTC
few,TRBD2,TRBJ2-1,TRBV6-5,CASSSRLAGGHNEQFF,TGTGCCAGCAGTTCCCGACTAGCGGGAGGTCACAATGAGCAGTTCTTC
-,-,TRBJ2-3,TRBV14,CASSQQGYDTQYF,TGTGCCAGCAGCCAACAGGGTTACGATACGCAGTATTTT
once,TRBD1,TRBJ1-2,TRBV18,CASSPPDRAGYGYTF,TGTGCCAGCTCACCTCCGGACAGGGCAGGCTATGGCTACACCTTC
-,TRBD1,TRBJ1-5,TRBV18,CASSKGQGNNQPQHF,TGTGCCAGCTCAAAAGGACAGGGGAACAATCAGCCCCAGCATTTT
-,TRBD1,TRBJ1-5,TRBV19,CASSLTGSNQPQHF,TGTGCCAGTAGTTTGACAGGGAGCAATCAGCCCCAGCATTTT
-,TRBD1,TRBJ2-2,TRBV14,CASSQDLNRGISGLFF,TGTGCCAGCAGCCAAGACCTAAACAGGGGGATCAGCGGGCTGTTTTTT
-,TRBD1,TRBJ1-1,TRBV2,CASTLQGWHTEAFF,TGTGCCAGCACCCTACAGGGGTGGCACACTGAAGCTTTCTTT
-,-,TRBJ2-2,TRBV12-2,CARLLAPNTGELFF,TGTGCAAGATTACTAGCGCCTAACACCGGGGAGCTGTTTTTT
once,-,TRBJ1-3,TRBV30,CAWSVLAWSSGNTIYF,TGTGCCTGGAGTGTACTTGCATGGAGCTCTGGAAACACCATATATTTT
once,-,TRBJ1-2,TRBV9,CASRGGGSGGGYGYTF,TGTGCCAGCAGGGGAGGAGGGTCGGGGGGCGGCTATGGCTACACCTTC
-,-,TRBJ2-1,TRBV6-2/TRBV6-3,CASSYSRRGEQFF,TGTGCCAGCAGTTACTCGAGACGGGGTGAGCAGTTCTTC
-,-,TRBJ2-7,TRBV2,CASKSLLGLATPAYEQYF,TGTGCCAGCAAGAGTCTTTTAGGGCTAGCTACCCCCGCCTACGAGCAGTACTTC
once,-,TRBJ2-7,TRBV5-4,CATTRGYEQYF,TGTGCCACCACCCGGGGCTACGAGCAGTACTTC
-,TRBD1,TRBJ2-7,TRBV2,CATRTGQTYEQYF,TGTGCCACCCGGACAGGACAAACCTACGAGCAGTACTTC
-,-,TRBJ1-1,TRBV6-5,CASRRPGAEAFF,TGTGCCAGCAGACGACCCGGGGCTGAAGCTTTCTTT
-,-,TRBJ2-7,TRBV18,CASSPTRLGATGEQYF,TGTGCCAGCTCACCAACCCGGTTAGGGGCTACGGGCGAGCAGTACTTC
-,-,TRBJ1-2,TRBV5-6,CASSLVGEGPSYGYTF,TGTGCCAGCAGCTTGGTCGGAGAAGGCCCCTCCTATGGCTACACCTTC
-,-,TRBJ2-3,TRBV19,CASSMSRTPLGTDTQYF,TGTGCCAGTAGTATGAGTAGGACTCCGTTGGGCACAGATACGCAGTATTTT
-,TRBD1,TRBJ2-1,TRBV6-5,CASTPRTGVNEQFF,TGTGCCAGCACCCCTCGGACAGGGGTCAATGAGCAGTTCTTC
-,-,TRBJ1-5,TRBV27,CASRGHQSNQPQHF,TGTGCCAGCAGGGGACACCAAAGCAATCAGCCCCAGCATTTT
once,-,TRBJ1-5,TRBV13,CASSLGGQGASSNQPQHF,TGTGCCAGCAGCTTAGGCGGGCAGGGTGCCTCAAGCAATCAGCCCCAGCATTTT